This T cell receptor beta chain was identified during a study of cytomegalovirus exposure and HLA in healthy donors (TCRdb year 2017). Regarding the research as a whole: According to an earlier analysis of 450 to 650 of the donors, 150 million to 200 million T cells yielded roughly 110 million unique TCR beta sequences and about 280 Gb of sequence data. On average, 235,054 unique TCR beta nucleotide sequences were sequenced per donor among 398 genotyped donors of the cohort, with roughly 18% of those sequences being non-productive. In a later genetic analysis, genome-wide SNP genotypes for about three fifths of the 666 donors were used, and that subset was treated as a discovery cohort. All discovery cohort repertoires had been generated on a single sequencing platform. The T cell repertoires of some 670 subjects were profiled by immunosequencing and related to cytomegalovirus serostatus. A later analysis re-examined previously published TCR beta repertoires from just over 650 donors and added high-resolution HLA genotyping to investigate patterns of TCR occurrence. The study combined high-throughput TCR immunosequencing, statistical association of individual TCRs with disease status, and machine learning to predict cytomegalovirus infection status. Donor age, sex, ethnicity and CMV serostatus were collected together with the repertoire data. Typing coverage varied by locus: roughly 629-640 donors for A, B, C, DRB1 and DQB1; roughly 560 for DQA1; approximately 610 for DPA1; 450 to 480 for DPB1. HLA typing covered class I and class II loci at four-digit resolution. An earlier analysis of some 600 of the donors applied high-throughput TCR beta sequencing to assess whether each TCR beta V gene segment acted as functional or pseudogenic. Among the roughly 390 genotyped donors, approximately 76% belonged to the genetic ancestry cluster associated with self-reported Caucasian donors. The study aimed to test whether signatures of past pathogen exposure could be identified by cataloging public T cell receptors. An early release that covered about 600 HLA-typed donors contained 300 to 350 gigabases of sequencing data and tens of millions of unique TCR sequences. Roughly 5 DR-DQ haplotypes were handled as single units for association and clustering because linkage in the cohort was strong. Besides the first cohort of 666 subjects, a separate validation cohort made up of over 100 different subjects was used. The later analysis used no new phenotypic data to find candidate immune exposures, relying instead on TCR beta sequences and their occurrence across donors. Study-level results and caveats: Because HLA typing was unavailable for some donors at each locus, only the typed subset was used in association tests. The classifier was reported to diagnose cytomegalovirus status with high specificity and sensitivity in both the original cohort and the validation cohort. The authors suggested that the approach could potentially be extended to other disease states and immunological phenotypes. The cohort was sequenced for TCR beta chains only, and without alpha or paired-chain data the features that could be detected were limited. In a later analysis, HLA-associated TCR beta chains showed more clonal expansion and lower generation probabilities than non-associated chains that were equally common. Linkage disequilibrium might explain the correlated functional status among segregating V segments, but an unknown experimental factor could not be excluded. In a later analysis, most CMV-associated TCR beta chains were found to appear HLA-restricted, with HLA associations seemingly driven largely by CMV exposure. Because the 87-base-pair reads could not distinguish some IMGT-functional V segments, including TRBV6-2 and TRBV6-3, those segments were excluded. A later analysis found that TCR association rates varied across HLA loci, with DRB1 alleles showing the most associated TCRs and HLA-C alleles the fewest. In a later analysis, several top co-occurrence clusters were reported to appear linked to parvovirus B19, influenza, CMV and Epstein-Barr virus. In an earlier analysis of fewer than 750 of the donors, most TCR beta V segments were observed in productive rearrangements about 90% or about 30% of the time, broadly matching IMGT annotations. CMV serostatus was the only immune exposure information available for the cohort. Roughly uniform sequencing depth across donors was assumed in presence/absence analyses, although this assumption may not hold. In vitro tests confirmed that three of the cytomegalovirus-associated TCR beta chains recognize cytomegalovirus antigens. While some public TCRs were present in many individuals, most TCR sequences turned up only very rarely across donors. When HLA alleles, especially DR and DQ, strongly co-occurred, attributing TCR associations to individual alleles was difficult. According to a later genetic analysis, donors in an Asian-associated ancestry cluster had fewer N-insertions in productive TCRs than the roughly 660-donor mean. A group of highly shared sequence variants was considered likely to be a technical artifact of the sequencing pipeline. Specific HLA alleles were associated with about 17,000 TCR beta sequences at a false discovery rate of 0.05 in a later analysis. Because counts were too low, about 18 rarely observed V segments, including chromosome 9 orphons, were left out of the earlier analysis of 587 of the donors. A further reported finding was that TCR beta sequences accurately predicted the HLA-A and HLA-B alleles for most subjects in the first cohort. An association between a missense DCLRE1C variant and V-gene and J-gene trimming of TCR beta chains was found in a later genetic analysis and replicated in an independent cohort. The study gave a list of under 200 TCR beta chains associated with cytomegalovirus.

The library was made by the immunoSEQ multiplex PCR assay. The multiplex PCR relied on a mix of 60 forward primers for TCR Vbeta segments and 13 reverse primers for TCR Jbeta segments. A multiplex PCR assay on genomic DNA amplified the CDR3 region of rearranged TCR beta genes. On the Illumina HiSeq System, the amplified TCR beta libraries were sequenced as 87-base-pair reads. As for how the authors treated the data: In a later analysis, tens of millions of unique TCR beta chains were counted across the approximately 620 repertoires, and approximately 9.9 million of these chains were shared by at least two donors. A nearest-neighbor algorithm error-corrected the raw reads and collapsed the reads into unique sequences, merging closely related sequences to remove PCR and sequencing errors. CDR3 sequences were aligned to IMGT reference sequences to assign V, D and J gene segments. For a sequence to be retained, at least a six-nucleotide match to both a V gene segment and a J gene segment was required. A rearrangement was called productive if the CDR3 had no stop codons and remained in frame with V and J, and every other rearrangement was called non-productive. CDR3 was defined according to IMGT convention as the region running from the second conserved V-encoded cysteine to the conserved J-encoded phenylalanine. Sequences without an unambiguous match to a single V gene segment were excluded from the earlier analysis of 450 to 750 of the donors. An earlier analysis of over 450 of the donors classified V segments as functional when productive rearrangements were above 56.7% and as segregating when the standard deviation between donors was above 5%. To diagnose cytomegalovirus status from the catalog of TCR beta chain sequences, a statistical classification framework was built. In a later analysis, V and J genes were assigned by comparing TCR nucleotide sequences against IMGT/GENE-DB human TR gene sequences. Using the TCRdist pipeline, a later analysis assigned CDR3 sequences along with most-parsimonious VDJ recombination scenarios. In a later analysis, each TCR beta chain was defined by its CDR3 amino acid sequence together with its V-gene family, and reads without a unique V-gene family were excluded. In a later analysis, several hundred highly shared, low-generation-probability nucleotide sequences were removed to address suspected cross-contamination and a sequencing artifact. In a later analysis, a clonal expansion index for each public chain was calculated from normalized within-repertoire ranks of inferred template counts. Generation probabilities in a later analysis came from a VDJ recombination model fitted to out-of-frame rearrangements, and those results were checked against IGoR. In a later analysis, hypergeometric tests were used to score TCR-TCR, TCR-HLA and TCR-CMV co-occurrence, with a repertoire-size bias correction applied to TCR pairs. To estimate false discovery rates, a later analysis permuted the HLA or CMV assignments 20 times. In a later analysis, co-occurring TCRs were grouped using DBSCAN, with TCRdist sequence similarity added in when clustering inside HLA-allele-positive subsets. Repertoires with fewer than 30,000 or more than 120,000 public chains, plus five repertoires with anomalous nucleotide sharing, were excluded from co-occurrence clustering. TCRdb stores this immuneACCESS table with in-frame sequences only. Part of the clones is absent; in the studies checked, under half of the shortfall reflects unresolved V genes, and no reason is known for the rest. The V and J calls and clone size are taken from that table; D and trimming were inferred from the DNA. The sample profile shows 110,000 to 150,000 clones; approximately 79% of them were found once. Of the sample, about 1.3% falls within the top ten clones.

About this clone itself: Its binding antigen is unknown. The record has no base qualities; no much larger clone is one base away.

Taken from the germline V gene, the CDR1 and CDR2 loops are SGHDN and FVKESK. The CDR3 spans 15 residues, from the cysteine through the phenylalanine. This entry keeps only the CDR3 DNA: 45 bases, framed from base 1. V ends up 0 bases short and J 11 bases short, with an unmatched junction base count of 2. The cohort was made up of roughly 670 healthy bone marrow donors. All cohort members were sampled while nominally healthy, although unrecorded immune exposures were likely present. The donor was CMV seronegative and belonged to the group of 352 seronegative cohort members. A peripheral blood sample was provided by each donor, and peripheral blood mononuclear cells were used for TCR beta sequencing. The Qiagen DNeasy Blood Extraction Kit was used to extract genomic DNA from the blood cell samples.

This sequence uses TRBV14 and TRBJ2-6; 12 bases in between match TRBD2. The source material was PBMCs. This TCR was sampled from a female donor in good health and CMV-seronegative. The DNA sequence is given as TGTGCCAGCAGCCAAGATCCTAGCGGGAGGGACGTCCTGACTTTC. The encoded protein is CASSQDPSGRDVLTF.